Listed below are T cell receptor beta chains from one sample, sequenced in a study of blood T cell repertoires in COVID-19. Profiling relied on immunoSEQ multiplex PCR, and the TCRdb table lists in-frame clones only, not all of them. The profile covers 210,000 or so clones, with around 81% appearing a single time and around 9.3% taken by the ten largest. The material sequenced was PBMCs or T cells enriched from blood (not recorded which). These receptors were obtained from a woman aged 45-65 years with acute COVID-19. Each CDR3 is given with its conserved first and last residue. A D gene is named only where the DNA matches it firmly. Some rows have no size entry. The others give once, few or many, or a class for an expanded clone.

d_call	v_call	j_call	clone_size	cdr3_nt	cdr3_aa
TRBD1	TRBV19	TRBJ1-6	.	TGTGCCAGTAGTGAGGGGGGACAGCTGAATTCACCCCTCCACTTT	CASSEGGQLNSPLHF
TRBD2	TRBV5-1	TRBJ2-7	.	TGCGCCAGCAGCTTGTTTGGTAGCGGGAGCGTCCCGGGCTCCTACGAGCAGTACTTC	CASSLFGSGSVPGSYEQYF
TRBD1	TRBV2	TRBJ2-7	.	TGTGCCAGCAGTAAAGGGGGCAGTTTCTACGAGCAGTACTTC	CASSKGGSFYEQYF
.	TRBV18	TRBJ2-2	.	TGTGCCAGCTCACCGTCTAGCAGGAACACCGGGGAGCTGTTTTTT	CASSPSSRNTGELFF
TRBD2	TRBV27	TRBJ2-1	few	TGTGCCAGCAGCCTCGGACTAGCGGTCTACAATGAGCAGTTCTTC	CASSLGLAVYNEQFF
TRBD2	TRBV4-1	TRBJ2-7	.	TGCGCCAGCAGCCAAGCCCAACTAGCGGGAGGGGTCGAGCAGTACTTC	CASSQAQLAGGVEQYF
.	TRBV28	TRBJ2-7	.	TGTGCCAGCAGTTCCGCGACAGGAAGAGAATTC	CASSSATGREF
.	TRBV10-3	TRBJ1-5	.	TGTGCCATCAGTGACGTGGCCAGATCTCTCAATCAGCCCCAGCATTTT	CAISDVARSLNQPQHF
.	TRBV19	TRBJ1-6	.	TGTGCCAGTAGTATGATAGGGGTCAATAATTCACCCCTCCACTTT	CASSMIGVNNSPLHF
.	TRBV2	TRBJ1-3	.	TGTGCCAGCAACCCCGTTCTGAGGGGAAACACCATATATTTT	CASNPVLRGNTIYF
.	TRBV7-2	TRBJ2-3	.	TGTGCCAGCAGTTTACAGGGTGGGAGGGATACGCAGTATTTT	CASSLQGGRDTQYF
.	TRBV5-4	TRBJ2-1	.	TGTGCCAGCAGCGTACCCGGCGGGACCAACAATGAGCAGTTCTTC	CASSVPGGTNNEQFF
TRBD1	TRBV11-3	TRBJ2-1	.	TGTGCCAGCAGCTTCCTTGAGACAGGGGGCTTAAATGAGCAGTTCTTC	CASSFLETGGLNEQFF
.	TRBV28	TRBJ1-5	.	TGTGCCAGCAGTATCCCCGGGACAACAAATCAGCCCCAGCATTTT	CASSIPGTTNQPQHF
TRBD1	TRBV28	TRBJ1-2	.	TGTGCCAGCAGTTCTCCGCCAGGGGGTGCAGATGGCTACACCTTC	CASSSPPGGADGYTF
.	TRBV21-1	TRBJ1-5	few	TGTGCCAGCAGCAGAGACAGGAGCAATCAGCCCCAGCATTTT	CASSRDRSNQPQHF
.	TRBV28	TRBJ1-3	.	TGTGCCAGCAGTCGGGGGGGGCTTAACTCTGGAAACACCATATATTTT	CASSRGGLNSGNTIYF
.	TRBV3-1/TRBV3-2	TRBJ2-2	once	TGTGCCAGCAGCCCCACATACAGCGGGGAGCTGTTTTTT	CASSPTYSGELFF
.	TRBV5-4	TRBJ2-5	.	TGTGCCAGCAGCTTGACGGGGTTTTGGTCCCAAGAGACCCAGTACTTC	CASSLTGFWSQETQYF
.	TRBV18	TRBJ2-3	once	TGTGCCAGCTCACTGGGGGGTACAGATACGCAGTATTTT	CASSLGGTDTQYF
.	TRBV19	TRBJ2-2	once	TGTGCCAGTAGTATAGACTCTAGACTCACCGGGGAGCTGTTTTTT	CASSIDSRLTGELFF
.	TRBV6-5	TRBJ1-5	.	TGTGCCAGCAGAGTAGATAGCAATCAGCCCCAGCATTTT	CASRVDSNQPQHF
.	TRBV28	TRBJ1-5	.	TGTGCCAGCAGGGGCCGTCAGCCCCAGCATTTT	CASRGRQPQHF
TRBD1	TRBV28	TRBJ2-7	.	TGTGCCACACGGACAGGACACCGCTACGAGCAGTACTTC	CATRTGHRYEQYF
TRBD1	TRBV5-8	TRBJ2-7	.	TGTGCCAGCAGCCCCTATTATGGACAGGCCTACGAGCAGTACTTC	CASSPYYGQAYEQYF
.	TRBV19	TRBJ1-2	.	TGTGCCAGTAGTACTACTACAGGGACCGGGCATGGCTACACCTTC	CASSTTTGTGHGYTF
.	TRBV7-2	TRBJ2-5	once	TGTGCCAGCAGCTTAGCGGGGGGGCCGGGAGAGACCCAGTACTTC	CASSLAGGPGETQYF
.	TRBV18	TRBJ1-1	.	TGTGCCAGCTCACCACAACAGGCAGACGGGGCTTTCTTT	CASSPQQADGAFF
.	TRBV15	TRBJ2-5	.	TGTGCCACCAGCAGACCGGACATTTACCTTCAAGAGACCCAGTACTTC	CATSRPDIYLQETQYF
TRBD1	TRBV6-1	TRBJ1-5	few	TGTGCCAGCAGTGAAGCGTGGGACAGCCATCAGCCCCAGCATTTT	CASSEAWDSHQPQHF
.	TRBV2	TRBJ2-7	.	TGTGCCAGCAGTGAAGCCAACTCCTACTCCTACGAGCAGTACTTC	CASSEANSYSYEQYF
TRBD1	TRBV3-1/TRBV3-2	TRBJ1-1	once	TGTGCCAGCAGCAACAAGGGGGCCACTGAAGCTTTCTTT	CASSNKGATEAFF
TRBD1	TRBV28	TRBJ2-3	.	TGTGCCAGCAGAGGGACAGGGGAAGATACGCAGTATTTT	CASRGTGEDTQYF
TRBD1	TRBV6-6	TRBJ1-6	.	TGTGCCAGCAGCTTGGGACAGGGTAGCTCACCCCTCCACTTT	CASSLGQGSSPLHF
TRBD1	TRBV5-8	TRBJ1-4	.	TGTGCCAGCAGCTTGGGACAGGGGTTGACTAATGAAAAACTGTTTTTT	CASSLGQGLTNEKLFF
.	TRBV10-3	TRBJ1-6	.	TGTGCCATCAGTGCGCAGGGTGTTTCACCCCTCCACTTT	CAISAQGVSPLHF
.	TRBV11-1	TRBJ1-1	.	TGTGCCAGCAGCTTGGGGGGGTTTGGCACTGAAGCTTTCTTT	CASSLGGFGTEAFF
.	TRBV7-9	TRBJ1-2	.	TGTGCCAGCAGCCTGACAGGCATCTATGGCTACACCTTC	CASSLTGIYGYTF
TRBD1	TRBV18	TRBJ1-1	once	TGTGCCAGCTCACCGGACAGGAAGAACACTGAAGCTTTCTTT	CASSPDRKNTEAFF
TRBD1	TRBV19	TRBJ1-1	.	TGTGCCAGTAGTTCCCTCAATAAACCGGGACAGCAGAACACTGAAGCTTTCTTT	CASSSLNKPGQQNTEAFF
TRBD1	TRBV5-6	TRBJ2-2	few	TGTGCCAGCAGCTTGACAGGGGGCTTGCACACCGGGGAGCTGTTTTTT	CASSLTGGLHTGELFF
.	TRBV3-1/TRBV3-2	TRBJ1-4	.	TGTGCCAGCAGCCAAGATAATGCAGGGATGAGTGAAAAACTGTTTTTT	CASSQDNAGMSEKLFF
.	TRBV10-3	TRBJ1-5	.	TGTGCCATCAGTGGGATGAAGGGAGCTGAGCCCCAGCATTTT	CAISGMKGAEPQHF
.	TRBV19	TRBJ1-1	.	TGTGCCAGTAGTATTTTGGCAGGGTTGAACACTGAAGCTTTCTTT	CASSILAGLNTEAFF
.	TRBV19	TRBJ2-7	.	TGTGCCAGTAGTATAGGAGGGCAGGGGTCCTACGAGCAGTACTTC	CASSIGGQGSYEQYF
TRBD1	TRBV3-1/TRBV3-2	TRBJ2-1	.	TGTGCCAGCAGCCAATCCAGGGGGTCCAACAATGAGCAGTTCTTC	CASSQSRGSNNEQFF
.	TRBV7-2	TRBJ2-2	.	TGTGCCAGCAGCCCAGGCCACGCGAACACCGGGGAGCTGTTTTTT	CASSPGHANTGELFF
.	TRBV10-3	TRBJ1-3	.	TGTGCCAGCCAGTGGGGAGACTACTCTGGAAACACCATATATTTT	CASQWGDYSGNTIYF
.	TRBV27	TRBJ1-4	.	TGTGCCAGCAGTTTATCCATCGACAGGATGGGTGAAAAACTGTTTTTT	CASSLSIDRMGEKLFF
TRBD1	TRBV28	TRBJ1-1	.	TGTGCCAGCAAGTCGGGACAGGGGTTTCAAGCGGGTATGAACACTGAAGCTTTCTTT	CASKSGQGFQAGMNTEAFF
.	TRBV30	TRBJ1-1	.	TGTGCCTGGAGGCAGGGGTGGAACACTGAAGCTTTCTTT	CAWRQGWNTEAFF
TRBD2	TRBV19	TRBJ2-1	.	TGTGCCAGTAGTACTGGGCTAGCGGGAGTCGCCTACAATGAGCAGTTCTTC	CASSTGLAGVAYNEQFF
.	TRBV28	TRBJ1-3	.	TGTGCCAGCAGTCCAACAGGAGAAGGAAACACCATATATTTT	CASSPTGEGNTIYF
.	TRBV21-1	TRBJ2-1	.	TGTGCCAGCAGCAGACTAGCGGGGGGGTACAATGAGCAGTTCTTC	CASSRLAGGYNEQFF
TRBD2	TRBV7-9	TRBJ2-7	.	TGTGCCAGCAGTCAGACTAGCGGCTCCTACGAGCAGTACTTC	CASSQTSGSYEQYF
.	TRBV28	TRBJ2-7	.	TGTGCCAGCAGTGTCCCCCTGGGGCAGGGCTACGAGCAGTACTTC	CASSVPLGQGYEQYF